The 16 T cell receptor beta chains presented below share a single source sample, sequenced in a study of tumor and adjacent non-tumor tissue in lung cancer. A modified ARM-PCR protocol with three rounds of nested PCR amplified TCRbeta. TCRdb passed the multiplex PCR reads through MiXCR, listing each CDR3 protein once. The data show more than 85,000 distinct CDR3 sequences, over 70% seen once. No cell sorting was done before RNA was extracted from the tissue. Sample: lung tumor tissue. The receptors stem from a man in his 70s with non-small cell lung cancer.

The chain carries TRBV11-2 and TRBJ2-1, with D perhaps matching TRBD1 or TRBD2 (5 bases each). Germline CDR1 and CDR2: SGHAT and FQNNGV. V gave up 9 bases and J gave up 8 bases, with 26 bases separating them. The CDR3 length is 16 residues. The CDR3 protein is CASIPGAHSFVYEQFF. The CDR3 nucleotides are TGTGCCAGTATCCCCGGGGCTCACAGCTTTGTTTATGAGCAGTTCTTC.

On this clonotype: The CDR3 does not close with the conserved phenylalanine or tryptophan, likely indicating a read error. The chain joins TRBV4-2 to TRBJ2-7; TRBD1 or TRBD2 may be the D gene (5 bases each). The germline V and J ends were trimmed by 3 bases and 6 bases, with 21 bases remaining between them. Germline CDR1 and CDR2: LGHNA and YNFKEQ. This CDR3 is built from 16 residues. The CDR3 loop is CASSHTRGPRIGEQYL. The DNA of the CDR3 is TGTGCCAGCAGCCATACGAGGGGACCGAGAATTGGCGAGCAGTACCTC.

Judged by abundance, this clonotype is medium-sized. The chain couples TRBV12-3 or TRBV12-4 to TRBJ2-7; perhaps TRBD1 as D (6 bases). V gave up 5 bases and J gave up 2 bases, with 16 bases separating them. The CDR3 runs to 15 residues. CDR3: CASSTSTGRPYEQYF. The CDR3 nucleotides read TGTGCCAGCAGTACCTCGACAGGAAGACCCTACGAGCAGTACTTC.

Note on this clonotype: A read error may produce the germline difference seen at one junction end. The chain employs TRBV7-9 and TRBJ1-1; possibly TRBD1 for D (5 bases). Germline CDR1 is SEHNR and CDR2 is FQNEAQ (reference sequence). The CDR3 loop spans 17 amino acids. The CDR3 region has the DNA TGTGCCAGCAGCTTAGAGAGGAGAGGGGCCCTGAACACTGAATCTTTCTTT. Amino acid sequence: CASSLERRGALNTESFF.

For this clonotype: A read error is likely, as this CDR3 ends without the conserved phenylalanine or tryptophan. The chain recombines TRBV11-2 with TRBJ2-1, with 10 bases identical to TRBD2. Germline values: CDR1 SGHAT, CDR2 FQNNGV. This CDR3 comprises 16 residues. V lost 5 bases, J lost 4 bases, and 8 bases stayed unmatched. The CDR3 DNA is TGTGCCAGCAGCCTACGGGCTAGCGGGAGTTACAATGAGCAGTTCATC. As protein: CASSLRASGSYNEQFI.

The rearrangement links TRBV6-2 or TRBV6-3 to TRBJ2-7, with 10 bases that match TRBD2. The CDR3 consists of 14 residues. Germline trimming cut 8 bases from V and 7 bases from J; bases unmatched to any gene: 11. Germline-derived CDR1 and CDR2 are MNHEY and SVGEGT. The CDR3 sequence is CASPAGTSEYEQYF. The CDR3 bases are TGTGCCAGCCCTGCCGGGACTAGCGAGTATGAGCAGTACTTC.

Ten or more counts support this clonotype. This chain uses TRBV15 with TRBJ2-1, with 7 bases matching TRBD1. Germline trimming cut 0 bases from V and 4 bases from J; bases unmatched to any gene: 3. The CDR3 has 15 residues. Germline V lookup: CDR1 LNHNV, CDR2 YYDKDF (reference sequence). CDR3 residues: CATSREWDSYNEQFF. In DNA, the CDR3 is TGTGCCACCAGCAGAGAGTGGGACAGTTACAATGAGCAGTTCTTC.

Remarks on this clonotype: A much larger clonotype is one base distant, so this may be a read error. The chain recombines TRBV5-1 with TRBJ1-1; no clear D. Germline CDR1 reads SGHRS; CDR2 reads YFSETQ. The length of the CDR3 is 14 residues. With 1 base removed from V and 0 bases from J, the gap between germline ends came to 7 bases. CDR3 sequence (DNA): TGCGCCAGCAGCTTGAGCAGGATGAACACTGAAGCTTTCTTT. This codes for CASSLSRMNTEAFF.

This clonotype was counted ten times or more. J is TRBJ1-2 and V is TRBV28, with D perhaps matching TRBD1 (5 bases). Germline lookup yields CDR1 MDHEN and CDR2 SYDVKM. Trimming removed 5 bases from V and 5 bases from J, with 12 bases in between. The CDR3 length is 13 residues. DNA of the CDR3: TGTGCCAGCAGTCGACGGGGGGAGTATGGCTACACCTTC. Amino acid sequence: CASSRRGEYGYTF.

The sample holds one count of this clonotype. Here the CDR3 omits its conserved ending phenylalanine or tryptophan, so a read error is the likely source. This chain connects TRBV29-1 to TRBJ2-3, with D possibly being TRBD2 (6 bases). CDR1 is SQVTM and CDR2 is ANQGSEA in the germline V gene. This CDR3 is built from 12 residues. The DNA of the CDR3 is TGCGGCGTTGACCTAGCGCTGAATACGCAGTATTAT. This codes for CGVDLALNTQYY.

This rearrangement joins TRBV6-5 to TRBJ2-2, with unresolved D. Germline loops: CDR1 MNHEY, CDR2 SVGAGI. The CDR3 is 16 amino acids. V gave up 8 bases and J gave up 3 bases, with 19 bases separating them. In DNA, the CDR3 is TGTGCCAGCTGCTCCTTACTGGGTATATACACCGGGGAGCTGTTTTTT. It translates to CASCSLLGIYTGELFF.

On this clonotype: It is likely a read error, because the conserved phenylalanine at the end of the CDR3 is missing. The CDR3 coding sequence is TGTGCCAGCAGTCTAGGACATGGAAGGACCTACGAGCAGTACCTC. This gives the protein CASSLGHGRTYEQYL. The V gene is TRBV12-3 or TRBV12-4, the J gene TRBJ2-7; a possible D gene is TRBD1 (5 bases). This CDR3 has 15 amino acids. The V end lost 5 bases, the J end lost 2 bases, and 16 bases lay between the germline ends.

The rearrangement links TRBV7-9 to TRBJ2-5; tentatively, D is TRBD1 or TRBD2 (5 bases each). This CDR3 region has 15 residues. Looked up from germline, CDR1 is SEHNR and CDR2 is FQNEAQ (reference sequence). Trimming stripped 11 bases from V and 4 bases from J, with 23 bases between. The CDR3 spells CAASLVLRGRETQYF. The CDR3 DNA is TGTGCCGCCAGCTTAGTCCTGAGGGGCCGAGAGACCCAGTACTTC.

This chain joins TRBV7-9 and TRBJ2-3, with D unclear. The CDR3 consists of 16 residues. Germline V CDR1 and CDR2: SEHNR, FQNEAQ (reference sequence). The CDR3 is CSNSLALSSSTDTQYF. CDR3 in DNA: TGTTCCAACAGCTTAGCCTTAAGCTCTAGCACAGATACGCAGTATTTT.

Concerning this clonotype: A read error may account for a junction end that differs from germline. The chain links TRBV6-1 to TRBJ1-4; no clear D gene. Germline CDR1 and CDR2: MNHNS and SASEGT. This CDR3 is 13 amino acids long. The CDR3 is CASSTSHNERLFF. The CDR3 nucleotides are TGTGCCAGCAGTACATCTCATAATGAAAGACTGTTTTTT.

As to this clonotype: One junction end disagrees with the germline gene, perhaps due to a read error. V gene TRBV11-3 combines with J gene TRBJ2-3; D is ambiguous. The CDR3 has 16 amino acids. Germline-derived CDR1 and CDR2 are SGHNT and YENEEA. This CDR3 is CTSSSATQDFTDTQYF. For the CDR3, the DNA is TGTACCAGCAGCTCGGCCACCCAGGATTTCACAGACACGCAGTATTTT.